This TCR beta chain was documented in a study of blood T cell repertoires in COVID-19. This CDR3 region has 15 residues. Germline loops: CDR1 SGDLS, CDR2 YYNGEE. The J segment lost 4 bases and the V segment lost 3 bases, leaving 9 bases of the junction unmatched. Data came from immunoSEQ multiplex PCR; TCRdb stores just in-frame clones and leaves some out. The table records about 140,000 clones, almost 80% of them present only once. Input material: PBMCs or T cells enriched from blood (not recorded which). The chain combines TRBV9 with TRBJ2-7; 8 nucleotides match TRBD2. The sequence was obtained from a woman aged 45-65 years who had recovered from COVID-19. CDR3 protein: CASSASGTSVYEQYF. The CDR3 region has the DNA TGTGCCAGCAGCGCTTCCGGGACTAGTGTTTACGAGCAGTACTTC.